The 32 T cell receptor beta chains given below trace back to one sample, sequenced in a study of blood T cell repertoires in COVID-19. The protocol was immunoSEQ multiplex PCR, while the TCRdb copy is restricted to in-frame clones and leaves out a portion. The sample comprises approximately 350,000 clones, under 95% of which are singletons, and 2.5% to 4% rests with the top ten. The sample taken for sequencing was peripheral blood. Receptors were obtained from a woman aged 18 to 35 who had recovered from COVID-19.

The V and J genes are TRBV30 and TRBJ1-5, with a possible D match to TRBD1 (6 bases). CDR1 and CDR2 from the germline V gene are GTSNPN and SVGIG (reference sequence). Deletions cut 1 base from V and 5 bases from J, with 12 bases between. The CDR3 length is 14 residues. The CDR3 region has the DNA TGTGCCTGGAGTGGGAACAGGGACGATCAGCCCCAGCATTTT. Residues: CAWSGNRDDQPQHF.

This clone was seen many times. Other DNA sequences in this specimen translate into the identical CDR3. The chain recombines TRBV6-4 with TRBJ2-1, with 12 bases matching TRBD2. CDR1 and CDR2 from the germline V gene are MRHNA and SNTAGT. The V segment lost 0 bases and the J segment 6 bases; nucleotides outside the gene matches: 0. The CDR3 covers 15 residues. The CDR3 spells CASSDSTSGSNEQFF. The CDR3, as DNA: TGTGCCAGCAGTGACTCGACTAGCGGGAGCAATGAGCAGTTCTTC.

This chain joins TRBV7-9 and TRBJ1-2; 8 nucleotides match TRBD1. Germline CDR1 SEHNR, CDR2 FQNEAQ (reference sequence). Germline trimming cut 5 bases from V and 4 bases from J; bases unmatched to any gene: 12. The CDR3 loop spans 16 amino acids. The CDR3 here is CASSAWTGSYLYGYTF. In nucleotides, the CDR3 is TGTGCCAGCAGCGCCTGGACAGGGAGCTACCTCTATGGCTACACCTTC.

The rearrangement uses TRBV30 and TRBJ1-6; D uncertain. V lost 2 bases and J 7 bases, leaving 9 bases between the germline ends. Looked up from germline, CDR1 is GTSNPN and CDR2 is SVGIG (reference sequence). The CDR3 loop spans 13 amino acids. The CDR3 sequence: CAWSTSLNSPLHF. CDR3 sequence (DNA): TGTGCCTGGAGTACCTCACTCAATTCACCCCTCCACTTT.

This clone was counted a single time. In DNA form, the CDR3 reads TGTGCCAGTTGTAGGGGGCCCTGGGACACTGAAGCTTTCTTT. Translating it yields CASCRGPWDTEAFF. The chain links TRBV2 to TRBJ1-1; 7 nucleotides agree with TRBD1. Looked up from germline, CDR1 is SNHLY and CDR2 is FYNNEI. After removal of 9 bases from V and 3 bases from J, the junction contained 10 bases not matched to a gene. This CDR3 has 14 residues.

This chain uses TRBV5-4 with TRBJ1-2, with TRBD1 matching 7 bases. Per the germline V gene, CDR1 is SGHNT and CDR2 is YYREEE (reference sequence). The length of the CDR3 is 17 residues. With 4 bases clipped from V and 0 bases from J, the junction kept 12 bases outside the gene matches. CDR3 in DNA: TGTGCCAGCAGCGAGCGACAGGGAACGATAGCTAACTATGGCTACACCTTC. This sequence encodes CASSERQGTIANYGYTF.

CDR3 sequence (DNA): TGTGCCAGCAGCCAAATCCCCAGGGGCGTATACAATGAGCAGTTCTTC. This codes for CASSQIPRGVYNEQFF. This sequence joins TRBV11-2 and TRBJ2-1; a weak D match, TRBD1 (6 bases). Germline CDR1 SGHAT, CDR2 FQNNGV. CDR3 size: 16 residues. Trimming cost V 5 bases and J 4 bases, with 18 bases left between them.

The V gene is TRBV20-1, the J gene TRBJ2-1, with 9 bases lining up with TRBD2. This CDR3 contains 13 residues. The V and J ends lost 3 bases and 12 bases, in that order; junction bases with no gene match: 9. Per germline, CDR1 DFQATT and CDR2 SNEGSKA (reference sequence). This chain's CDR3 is CSASGGRASGQFF. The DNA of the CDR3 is TGCAGTGCTAGTGGCGGGAGGGCCTCTGGGCAGTTCTTC.

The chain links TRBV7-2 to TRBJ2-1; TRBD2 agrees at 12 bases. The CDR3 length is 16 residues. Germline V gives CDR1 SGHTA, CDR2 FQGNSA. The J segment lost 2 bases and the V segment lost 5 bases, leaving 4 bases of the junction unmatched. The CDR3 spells CASSRTSGTTYNEQFF. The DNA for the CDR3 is TGTGCCAGCAGCCGGACTAGCGGGACGACCTACAATGAGCAGTTCTTC.

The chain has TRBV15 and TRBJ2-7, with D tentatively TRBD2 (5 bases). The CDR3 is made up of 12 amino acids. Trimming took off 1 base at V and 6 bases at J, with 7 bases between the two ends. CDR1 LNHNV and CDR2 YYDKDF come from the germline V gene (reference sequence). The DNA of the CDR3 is TGTGCCACCAGCAGAGGAGGGTCCGAGCAGTACGTC. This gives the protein CATSRGGSEQYV.

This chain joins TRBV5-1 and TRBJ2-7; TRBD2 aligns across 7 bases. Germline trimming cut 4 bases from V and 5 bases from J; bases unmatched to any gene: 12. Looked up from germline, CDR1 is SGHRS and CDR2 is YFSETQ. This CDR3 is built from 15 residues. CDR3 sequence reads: CASSAGVSRYDEQYV. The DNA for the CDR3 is TGCGCCAGCAGCGCGGGGGTCTCCCGCTATGACGAGCAGTACGTC.

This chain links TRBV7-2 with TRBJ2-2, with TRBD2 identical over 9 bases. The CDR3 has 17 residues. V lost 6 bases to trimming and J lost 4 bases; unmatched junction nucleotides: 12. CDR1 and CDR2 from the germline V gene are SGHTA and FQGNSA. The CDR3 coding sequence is TGTGCCAGCAGACTCCTCATAGCGGGAGCTTTCACCGGGGAGCTGTTTTTT. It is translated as CASRLLIAGAFTGELFF.

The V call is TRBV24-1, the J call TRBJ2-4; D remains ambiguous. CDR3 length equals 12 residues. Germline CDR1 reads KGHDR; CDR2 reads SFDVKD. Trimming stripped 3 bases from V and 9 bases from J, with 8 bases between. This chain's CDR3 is CATSDAVGIQYF. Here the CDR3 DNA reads TGTGCCACCAGTGATGCGGTGGGCATTCAGTACTTC.

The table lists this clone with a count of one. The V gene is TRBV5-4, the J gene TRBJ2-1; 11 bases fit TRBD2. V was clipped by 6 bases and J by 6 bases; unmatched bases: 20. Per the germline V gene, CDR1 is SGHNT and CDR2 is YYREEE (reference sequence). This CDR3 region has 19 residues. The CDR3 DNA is TGTGCCAGCAACCCCATAGGGCCTCAGGGACTAGCGGACCCCAATGAGCAGTTCTTC. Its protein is CASNPIGPQGLADPNEQFF. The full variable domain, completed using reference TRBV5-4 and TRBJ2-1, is ETGVTQSPTHLIKTRGQQVTLRCSSQSGHNTVSWYQQALGQGPQFIFQYYREEENGRGNFPPRFSGLQFPNYSSELNVNALELDDSALYLCASNPIGPQGLADPNEQFFGPGTRLTVL.

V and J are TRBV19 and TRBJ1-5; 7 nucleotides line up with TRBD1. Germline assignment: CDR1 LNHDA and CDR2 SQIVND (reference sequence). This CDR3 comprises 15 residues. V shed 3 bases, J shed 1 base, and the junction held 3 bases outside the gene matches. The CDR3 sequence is CASSIRQGSNQPQHF. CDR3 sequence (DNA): TGTGCCAGTAGTATCCGACAGGGAAGCAATCAGCCCCAGCATTTT. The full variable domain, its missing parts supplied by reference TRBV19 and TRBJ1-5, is DGGITQSPKYLFRKEGQNVTLSCEQNLNHDAMYWYRQDPGQGLRLIYYSQIVNDFQKGDIAEGYSVSREKKESFPLTVTSAQKNPTAFYLCASSIRQGSNQPQHFGDGTRLSIL.

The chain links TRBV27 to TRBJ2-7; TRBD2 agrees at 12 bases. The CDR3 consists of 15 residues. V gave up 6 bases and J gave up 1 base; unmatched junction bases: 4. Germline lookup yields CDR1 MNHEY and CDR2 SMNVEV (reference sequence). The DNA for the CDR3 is TGTGCCAGCAGCAACACTAGCGGGAGGTCCTACGAGCAGTACGTC. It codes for CASSNTSGRSYEQYV.

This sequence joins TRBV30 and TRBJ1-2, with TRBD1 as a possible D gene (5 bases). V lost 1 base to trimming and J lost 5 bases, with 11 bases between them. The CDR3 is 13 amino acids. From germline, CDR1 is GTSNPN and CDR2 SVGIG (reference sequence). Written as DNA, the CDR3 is TGTGCCTGGAGTGCCCCTGGGGGGTATGGCTACACCTTC. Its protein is CAWSAPGGYGYTF.

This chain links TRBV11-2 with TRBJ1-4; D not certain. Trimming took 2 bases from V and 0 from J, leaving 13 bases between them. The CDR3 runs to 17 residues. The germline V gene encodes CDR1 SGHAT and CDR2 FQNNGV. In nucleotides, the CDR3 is TGTGCCAGCAGCTTAACGATTCGTCGGGCAACTAATGAAAAACTGTTTTTT. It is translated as CASSLTIRRATNEKLFF.

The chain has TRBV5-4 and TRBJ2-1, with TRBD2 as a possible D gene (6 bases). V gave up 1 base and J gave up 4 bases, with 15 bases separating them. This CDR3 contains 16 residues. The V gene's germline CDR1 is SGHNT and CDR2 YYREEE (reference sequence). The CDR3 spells CASSLPPLAGYNEQFF. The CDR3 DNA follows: TGTGCCAGCAGCTTGCCACCTCTTGCGGGGTACAATGAGCAGTTCTTC.

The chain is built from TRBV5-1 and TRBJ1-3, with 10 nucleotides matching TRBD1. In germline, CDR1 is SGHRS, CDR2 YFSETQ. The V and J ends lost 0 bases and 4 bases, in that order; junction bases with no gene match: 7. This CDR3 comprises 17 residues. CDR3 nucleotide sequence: TGCGCCAGCAGCTTGGAGCGGGACAGGGGTTCCGGAAACACCATATATTTT. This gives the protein CASSLERDRGSGNTIYF.

This chain's CDR3 is CASSDNSGYGYTF. CDR3 bases: TGTGCCAGCAGTGATAATAGTGGCTATGGCTACACCTTC. V gene TRBV2 combines with J gene TRBJ1-2; no definite D call. CDR1 is SNHLY and CDR2 is FYNNEI in the germline V gene. This CDR3 comprises 13 residues. Trimming removed 3 bases at V and 4 bases at J, with 9 bases between.

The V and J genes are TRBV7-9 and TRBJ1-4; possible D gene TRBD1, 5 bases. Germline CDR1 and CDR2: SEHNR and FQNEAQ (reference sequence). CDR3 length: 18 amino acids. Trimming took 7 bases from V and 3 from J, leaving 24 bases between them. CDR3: CASTEGRVGGIANEKLFF. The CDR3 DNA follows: TGTGCCAGCACCGAAGGTCGTGTGGGGGGGATCGCTAATGAAAAACTGTTTTTT.

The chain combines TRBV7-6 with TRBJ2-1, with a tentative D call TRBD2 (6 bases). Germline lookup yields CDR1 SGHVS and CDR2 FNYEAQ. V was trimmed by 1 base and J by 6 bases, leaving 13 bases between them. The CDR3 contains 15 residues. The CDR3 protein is CASSLDPGVGNEQFF. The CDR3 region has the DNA TGTGCCAGCAGCTTAGATCCGGGAGTGGGCAATGAGCAGTTCTTC.

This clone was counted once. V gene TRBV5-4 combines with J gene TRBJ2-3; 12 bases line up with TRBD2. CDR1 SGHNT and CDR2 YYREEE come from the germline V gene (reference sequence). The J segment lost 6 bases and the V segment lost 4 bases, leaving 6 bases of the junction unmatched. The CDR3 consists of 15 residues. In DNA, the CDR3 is TGTGCCAGCAGCCCTGGACTAGCGGGATGGGATACGCAGTATTTT. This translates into CASSPGLAGWDTQYF.

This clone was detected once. CDR3 coding DNA: TGTGCCAGCTGGTCAGGCGACAGGGGCTATGGCTACACCTTC. Translation: CASWSGDRGYGYTF. This sequence joins TRBV7-9 and TRBJ1-2, with 8 bases matching TRBD1. Germline V CDR1 and CDR2: SEHNR, FQNEAQ (reference sequence). With 8 bases clipped from V and 4 bases from J, the junction kept 9 bases outside the gene matches. This CDR3 is built from 14 residues.

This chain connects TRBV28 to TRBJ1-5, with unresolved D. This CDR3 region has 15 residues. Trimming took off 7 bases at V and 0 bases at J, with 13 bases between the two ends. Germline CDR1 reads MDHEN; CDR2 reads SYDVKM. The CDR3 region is CASNTQLNSNQPQHF. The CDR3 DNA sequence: TGTGCCAGCAATACACAGCTAAATAGCAATCAGCCCCAGCATTTT.

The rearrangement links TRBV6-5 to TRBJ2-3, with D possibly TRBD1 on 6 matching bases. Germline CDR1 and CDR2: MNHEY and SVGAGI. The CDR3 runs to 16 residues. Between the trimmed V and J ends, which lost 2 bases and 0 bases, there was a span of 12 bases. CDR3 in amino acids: CASSYLGAPSTDTQYF. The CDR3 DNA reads TGTGCCAGCAGTTACCTGGGGGCCCCAAGCACAGATACGCAGTATTTT.

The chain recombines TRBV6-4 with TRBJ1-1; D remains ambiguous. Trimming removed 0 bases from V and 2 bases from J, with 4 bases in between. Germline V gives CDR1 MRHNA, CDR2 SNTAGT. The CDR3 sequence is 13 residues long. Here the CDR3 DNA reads TGTGCCAGCAGTGACTCCCGTAACACTGAAGCTTTCTTT. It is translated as CASSDSRNTEAFF.

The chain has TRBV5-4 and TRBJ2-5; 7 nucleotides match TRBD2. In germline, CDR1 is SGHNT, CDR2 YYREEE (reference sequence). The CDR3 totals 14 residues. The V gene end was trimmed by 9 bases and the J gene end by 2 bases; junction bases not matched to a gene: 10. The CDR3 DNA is TGTGCCACCCAAGAGGGAGGGGTACAAGAGACCCAGTACTTC. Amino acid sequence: CATQEGGVQETQYF.

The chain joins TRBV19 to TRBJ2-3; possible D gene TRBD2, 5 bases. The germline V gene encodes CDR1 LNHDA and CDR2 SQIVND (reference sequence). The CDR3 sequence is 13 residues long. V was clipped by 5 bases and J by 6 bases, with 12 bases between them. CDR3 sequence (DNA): TGTGCCAGTAGTGTCTCTCGAGGGGATACGCAGTATTTT. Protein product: CASSVSRGDTQYF.

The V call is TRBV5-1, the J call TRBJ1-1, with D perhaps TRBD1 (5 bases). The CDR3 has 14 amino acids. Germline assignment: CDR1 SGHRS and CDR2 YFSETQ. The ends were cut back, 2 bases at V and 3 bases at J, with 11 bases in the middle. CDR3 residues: CASSLLTAHTEAFF. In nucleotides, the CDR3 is TGCGCCAGCAGCTTATTGACAGCCCACACTGAAGCTTTCTTT.

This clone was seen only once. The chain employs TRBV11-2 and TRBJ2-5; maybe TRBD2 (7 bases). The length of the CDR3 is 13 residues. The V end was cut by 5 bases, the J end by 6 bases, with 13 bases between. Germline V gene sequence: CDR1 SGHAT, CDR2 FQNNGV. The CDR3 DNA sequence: TGTGCCAGCAGCCCCGCCGGGGGGCAGACCCAGTACTTC. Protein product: CASSPAGGQTQYF.